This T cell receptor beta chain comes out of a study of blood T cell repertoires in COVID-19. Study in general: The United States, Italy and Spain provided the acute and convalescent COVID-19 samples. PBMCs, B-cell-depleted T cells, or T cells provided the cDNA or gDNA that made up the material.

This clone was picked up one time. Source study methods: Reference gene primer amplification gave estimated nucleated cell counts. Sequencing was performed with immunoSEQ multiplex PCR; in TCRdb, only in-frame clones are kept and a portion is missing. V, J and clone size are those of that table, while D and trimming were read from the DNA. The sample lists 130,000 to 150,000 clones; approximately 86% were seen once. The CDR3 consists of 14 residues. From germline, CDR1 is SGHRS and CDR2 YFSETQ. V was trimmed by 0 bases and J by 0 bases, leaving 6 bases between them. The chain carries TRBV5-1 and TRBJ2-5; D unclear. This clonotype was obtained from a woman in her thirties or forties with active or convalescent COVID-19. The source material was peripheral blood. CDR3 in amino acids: CASSLEQYQETQYF. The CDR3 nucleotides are TGCGCCAGCAGCTTGGAACAGTACCAAGAGACCCAGTACTTC.